A single sample gave rise to the 17 T cell receptor beta chains below, sequenced in a study of blood T cell repertoires in COVID-19. The method was immunoSEQ multiplex PCR; TCRdb's version includes in-frame clones alone and lacks a portion of them. Among around 97,000 clones listed, approximately 87% were seen once. The sequencing sample was made of peripheral blood. The origin of the receptors is a human donor in a cohort sampled during active COVID-19.

The chain employs TRBV12-3 or TRBV12-4 and TRBJ1-5; tentative D call: TRBD1 (6 bases). The CDR3 is 13 residues long. Trimming took 2 bases from V and 7 from J, leaving 9 bases between them. The CDR3 is CASSLYGGQPQHF. DNA of the CDR3: TGTGCCAGCAGTTTATATGGGGGCCAGCCCCAGCATTTT.

This clone was detected once. CDR3 sequence: CASSYSRGMGNTIYF. CDR3 DNA sequence: TGTGCCAGCAGTTACTCCAGGGGGATGGGAAACACCATATATTTT. The chain joins TRBV6-5 to TRBJ1-3, with 7 positions matching TRBD1. The V and J ends lost 0 bases and 4 bases, in that order; junction bases with no gene match: 3. Germline V lookup: CDR1 MNHEY, CDR2 SVGAGI. The CDR3 has 15 amino acids.

J is TRBJ2-5 and V is TRBV5-4; no clear D. Germline CDR1 SGHNT, CDR2 YYREEE (reference sequence). The CDR3 has 14 residues. V dropped 4 bases and J dropped 1 base, with 11 bases sitting between them. CDR3 in amino acids: CASSQTGVQETQYF. CDR3 nucleotide sequence: TGTGCCAGCAGCCAAACCGGAGTCCAAGAGACCCAGTACTTC.

This clone came up once. The chain has TRBV2 and TRBJ2-7; unclear D gene. This CDR3 comprises 12 residues. V was shortened by 6 bases and J by 1 base, with 7 bases between the two germline ends. Germline CDR1 reads SNHLY; CDR2 reads FYNNEI. DNA of the CDR3: TGTGCCAGCAGAGCCGAGTCCTACGAGCAGTACTTC. As protein: CASRAESYEQYF.

This clone showed up just once. V usage is TRBV7-2 and J usage is TRBJ1-5; D is unresolved. Germline CDR1 is SGHTA and CDR2 is FQGNSA. The CDR3 contains 13 residues. The germline V and J ends were trimmed by 3 bases and 9 bases, with 12 bases remaining between them. The CDR3 loop reads CASSLSTAGPQHF. The CDR3 nucleotides are TGTGCCAGCAGCTTGTCGACGGCGGGGCCCCAGCATTTT.

The chain joins TRBV4-3 to TRBJ2-1; D is possibly TRBD2 (7 bases). The CDR3 sequence is 15 residues long. Per germline, CDR1 LGHNA and CDR2 YSLEER. Trimming shortened V by 4 bases and J by 6 bases, and 16 bases separated the two germline ends. The CDR3: CASSPRGLLSNEQFF. The CDR3 coding sequence is TGCGCCAGCAGCCCCAGGGGACTATTATCCAATGAGCAGTTCTTC.

The rearrangement joins TRBV2 to TRBJ1-6, with D hard to call. Germline loops: CDR1 SNHLY, CDR2 FYNNEI. The CDR3 spans 13 residues. V was trimmed by 7 bases and J by 7 bases, leaving 11 bases between them. The DNA for the CDR3 is TGTGCCAGCAAGGCAGACTACAATTCACCCCTCCACTTT. This sequence encodes CASKADYNSPLHF.

The rearrangement uses TRBV18 and TRBJ2-2; possible D gene TRBD1, 6 bases. CDR1 and CDR2 (germline): KGHSH, LQKENI. Trimming pared 0 bases from V and 4 bases from J, leaving 15 bases between. The CDR3 has 17 amino acids. CDR3 amino acids: CASSPPDRTYFTGELFF. CDR3 DNA sequence: TGTGCCAGCTCACCACCAGACAGGACCTACTTCACCGGGGAGCTGTTTTTT. The full variable domain, rest sourced from reference TRBV18 and TRBJ2-2, is NAGVMQNPRHLVRRRGQEARLRCSPMKGHSHVYWYRQLPEEGLKFMVYLQKENIIDESGMPKERFSAEFPKEGPSILRIQQVVRGDSAAYFCASSPPDRTYFTGELFFGEGSRLTVL.

As DNA, the CDR3 is TGTGCCAGCAGTGCGCTAGGATACGAGCAGTACTTC. Protein: CASSALGYEQYF. The chain combines TRBV2 with TRBJ2-7; D gene uncertain. Germline V gene sequence: CDR1 SNHLY, CDR2 FYNNEI. The CDR3 totals 12 residues. V shed 4 bases and J shed 4 bases, with 8 bases lying between them.

V usage is TRBV7-8 and J usage is TRBJ1-2; maybe TRBD1 (5 bases). CDR3 length: 16 residues. V gave up 0 bases and J gave up 4 bases, with 15 bases separating them. Germline values: CDR1 SGHVS, CDR2 FQNEAQ. The CDR3 spells CASSLALQGRSYGYTF. DNA of the CDR3: TGTGCCAGCAGCTTAGCTCTCCAGGGTCGGAGCTATGGCTACACCTTC. The variable domain in full, with the rest retrieved from reference TRBV7-8 and TRBJ1-2, is GAGVSQSPRYKVAKRGQDVALRCDPISGHVSLFWYQQALGQGPEFLTYFQNEAQLDKSGLPSDRFFAERPEGSVSTLKIQRTQQEDSAVYLCASSLALQGRSYGYTFGSGTRLTVV.

This clone came up once. CDR3 in amino acids: CASSIRQGTNEKLFF. CDR3 sequence (DNA): TGTGCCAGCAGCATACGACAGGGAACTAATGAAAAACTGTTTTTT. The chain joins TRBV11-2 to TRBJ1-4; 7 nucleotides align to TRBD1. The CDR3 contains 15 residues. V dropped 5 bases and J dropped 1; count of bases not matched to a gene: 4. CDR1 is SGHAT and CDR2 is FQNNGV in the germline V gene. The full variable domain, completed using reference TRBV11-2 and TRBJ1-4, is EAGVAQSPRYKIIEKRQSVAFWCNPISGHATLYWYQQILGQGPKLLIQFQNNGVVDDSQLPKDRFSAERLKGVDSTLKIQPAKLEDSAVYLCASSIRQGTNEKLFFGSGTQLSVL.

This clone was recorded only once. The chain employs TRBV7-2 and TRBJ1-5; possibly TRBD1 for D (6 bases). Trimming shortened V by 4 bases and J by 7 bases, and 11 bases separated the two germline ends. The CDR3 covers 13 residues. CDR1 is SGHTA, CDR2 FQGNSA, per germline. CDR3 nucleotides: TGTGCCAGCAGCTCAATACAGGGACAGCCCCAGCATTTT. Translated, it gives CASSSIQGQPQHF.

The V and J genes are TRBV9 and TRBJ1-3; D unresolved. Trimming took off 1 base at V and 0 bases at J, with 11 bases between the two ends. Germline V lookup: CDR1 SGDLS, CDR2 YYNGEE. This CDR3 has 16 amino acids. In nucleotides, the CDR3 is TGTGCCAGCAGCGTATCCTCCGGGAGCTCTGGAAACACCATATATTTT. This codes for CASSVSSGSSGNTIYF.

This clone was seen once. V and J are TRBV7-3 and TRBJ2-7, with D perhaps TRBD2 (5 bases). Per the germline V gene, CDR1 is SGHTA and CDR2 is FQGTGA. The CDR3 totals 13 residues. The V end lost 2 bases, the J end lost 4 bases, and 9 bases lay between the germline ends. The CDR3 region has the DNA TGTGCCAGCAGCTTACGGGAAGATTACGAGCAGTACTTC. This encodes CASSLREDYEQYF.

This clone was recorded a few times. The genes are TRBV12-3 or TRBV12-4 and TRBJ2-2; D is undetermined. The V and J ends lost 6 bases and 3 bases respectively, with 8 bases between them. The CDR3 has 13 amino acids. In nucleotides, the CDR3 is TGTGCCAGCAGCATCCGGGACACCGGGGAGCTGTTTTTT. Amino acid sequence: CASSIRDTGELFF.

This chain links TRBV19 with TRBJ2-7, with 7 nucleotides matching TRBD1. V gave up 3 bases and J gave up 0 bases; unmatched junction bases: 5. The germline CDR1 and CDR2 sequences are LNHDA and SQIVND (reference sequence). CDR3 length equals 15 residues. The CDR3 DNA follows: TGTGCCAGTAGTATGGCGACAGGGAGCTCCTACGAGCAGTACTTC. Protein product: CASSMATGSSYEQYF.

This rearrangement joins TRBV2 to TRBJ2-1; 8 bases match TRBD2. Germline V gives CDR1 SNHLY, CDR2 FYNNEI. Trimming at V came to 6 bases and at J to 2 bases, leaving 9 bases not matched to a gene. This CDR3 is 16 amino acids long. As DNA, the CDR3 is TGTGCCAGCAGGAAGGATAGCGGGGTGCCCTACAATGAGCAGTTCTTC. It translates to CASRKDSGVPYNEQFF.